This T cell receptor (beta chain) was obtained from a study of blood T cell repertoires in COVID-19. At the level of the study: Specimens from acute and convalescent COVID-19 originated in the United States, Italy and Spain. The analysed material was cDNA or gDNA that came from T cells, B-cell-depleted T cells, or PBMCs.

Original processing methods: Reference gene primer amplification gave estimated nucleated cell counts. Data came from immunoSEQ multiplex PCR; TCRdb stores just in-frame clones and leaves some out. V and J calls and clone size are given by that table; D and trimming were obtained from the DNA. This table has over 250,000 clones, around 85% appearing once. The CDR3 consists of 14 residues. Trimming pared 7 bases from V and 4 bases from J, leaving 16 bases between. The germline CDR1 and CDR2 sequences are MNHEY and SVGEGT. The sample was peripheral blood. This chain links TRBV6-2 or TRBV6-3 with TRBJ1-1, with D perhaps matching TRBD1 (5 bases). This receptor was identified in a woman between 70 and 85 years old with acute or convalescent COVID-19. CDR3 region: CASIPAGYGTEAFF. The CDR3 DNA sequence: TGTGCCAGCATCCCTGCAGGGTATGGCACTGAAGCTTTCTTT.